This T cell receptor (beta chain) comes out of a study of OX40 agonist ivuxolimab in advanced cancers. Study context: A partial response was reached by three patients: one with hepatocellular carcinoma and two with cutaneous melanoma.

Germline V gene data show CDR1 as PRHDT and CDR2 as FYEKMQ (reference sequence). The CDR3 extends over 14 amino acids. V lost 2 bases to trimming and J lost 1 base, with 8 bases between them. Drawing of blood for sampling happened at baseline, at cycle 4 day 1, and at cycle 7 day 1. Profiled with immunoSEQ multiplex PCR; TCRdb holds only in-frame clones, not every one. The table includes 65,000 to 90,000 clones, about 92% detected once. The chain is built from TRBV13 and TRBJ1-1, with D uncertain. The receptor's source is an adult with an advanced solid tumor such as melanoma, head and neck, liver or kidney cancer. This specimen was CD4+ or CD8+ T cells sorted from blood, taken in a trial of the OX40 agonist ivuxolimab. For the CDR3, the DNA is TGTGCCAGCAGCTTACCTTCAGGGAACACTGAAGCTTTCTTT. Protein: CASSLPSGNTEAFF.